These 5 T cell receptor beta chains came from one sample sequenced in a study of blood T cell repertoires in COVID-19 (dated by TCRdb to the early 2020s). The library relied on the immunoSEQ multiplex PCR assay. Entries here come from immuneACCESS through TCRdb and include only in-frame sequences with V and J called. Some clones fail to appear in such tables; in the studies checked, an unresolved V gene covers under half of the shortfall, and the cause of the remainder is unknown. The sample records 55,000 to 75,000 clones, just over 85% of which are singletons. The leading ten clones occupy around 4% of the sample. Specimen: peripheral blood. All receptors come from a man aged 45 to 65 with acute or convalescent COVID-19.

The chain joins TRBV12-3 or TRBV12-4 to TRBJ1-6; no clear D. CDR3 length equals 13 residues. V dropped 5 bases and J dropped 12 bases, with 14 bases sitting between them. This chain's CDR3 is CASSLLGDLPLHF. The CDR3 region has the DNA TGTGCCAGCAGTCTCCTCGGGGATCTACCCCTCCACTTT.

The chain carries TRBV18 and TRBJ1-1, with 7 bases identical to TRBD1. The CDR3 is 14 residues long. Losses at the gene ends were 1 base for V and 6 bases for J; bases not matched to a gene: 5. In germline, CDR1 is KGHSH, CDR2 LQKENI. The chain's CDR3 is CASSPQGGRAEAFF. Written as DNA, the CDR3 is TGTGCCAGCTCACCACAAGGGGGCCGAGCTGAAGCTTTCTTT. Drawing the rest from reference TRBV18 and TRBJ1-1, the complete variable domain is NAGVMQNPRHLVRRRGQEARLRCSPMKGHSHVYWYRQLPEEGLKFMVYLQKENIIDESGMPKERFSAEFPKEGPSILRIQQVVRGDSAAYFCASSPQGGRAEAFFGQGTRLTVV.

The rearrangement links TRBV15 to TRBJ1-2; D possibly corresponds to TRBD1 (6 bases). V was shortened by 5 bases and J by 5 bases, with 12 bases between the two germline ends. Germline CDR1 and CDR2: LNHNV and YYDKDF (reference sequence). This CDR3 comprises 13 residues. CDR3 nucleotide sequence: TGTGCCACCAGCGTGGGGGCGAGTTATGGCTACACCTTC. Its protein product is CATSVGASYGYTF.

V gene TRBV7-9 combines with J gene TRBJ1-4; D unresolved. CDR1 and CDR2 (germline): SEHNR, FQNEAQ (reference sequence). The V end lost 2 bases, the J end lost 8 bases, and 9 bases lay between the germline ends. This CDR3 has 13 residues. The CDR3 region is CASSLTEREKLFF. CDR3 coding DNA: TGTGCCAGCAGCTTAACCGAGAGGGAAAAACTGTTTTTT.

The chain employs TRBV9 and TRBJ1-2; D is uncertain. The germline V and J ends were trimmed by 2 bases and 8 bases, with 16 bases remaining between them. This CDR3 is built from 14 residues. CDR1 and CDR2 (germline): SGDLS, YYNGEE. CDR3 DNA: TGTGCCAGCAGCGTTTCTAGGGAGCCTAGAGGCTACACCTTC. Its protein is CASSVSREPRGYTF.